One and the same sample provided the 27 T cell receptor beta chains below, sequenced in a study of identical twins. TCRdb re-analysed the 5' RACE reads in MiXCR, keeping a single row per CDR3 protein. The sample contains approximately 490,000 distinct CDR3 sequences, around 22% of which appear only once. The sample also formed part of further work on yellow fever vaccine responses in identical twins.

Sequenced material: CD4+ T cells sorted from blood. These receptors were obtained from a young woman in good health.

This sequence joins TRBV20-1 and TRBJ2-7; 7 bases are shared with TRBD1. With V trimmed by 6 bases and J by 0 bases, 5 bases remained unmatched. CDR3 length: 13 residues. Germline V gives CDR1 DFQATT, CDR2 SNEGSKA (reference sequence). CDR3 DNA sequence: TGCAGTGCCCCGACAGGGAGCTCCTACGAGCAGTACTTC. It is translated as CSAPTGSSYEQYF.

V and J are TRBV20-1 and TRBJ2-5; D unclear. From germline, CDR1 is DFQATT and CDR2 SNEGSKA (reference sequence). CDR3 length equals 12 residues. V shed 0 bases and J shed 4 bases, with 6 bases lying between them. CDR3 sequence: CSARDIAETQYF. The CDR3 nucleotides are TGCAGTGCTAGAGATATCGCAGAGACCCAGTACTTC.

V and J are TRBV5-1 and TRBJ2-5; TRBD2 agrees at 7 bases. Trimming at V came to 0 bases and at J to 0 bases, leaving 5 bases not matched to a gene. The V gene's germline CDR1 is SGHRS and CDR2 YFSETQ. This CDR3 is 16 amino acids long. The CDR3 bases are TGCGCCAGCAGCTTGGGCCCTAGCGGTTACCAAGAGACCCAGTACTTC. Translating gives CASSLGPSGYQETQYF.

This chain links TRBV29-1 with TRBJ2-7, with D possibly being TRBD1 (5 bases). The germline V and J ends were trimmed by 4 bases and 0 bases, with 10 bases remaining between them. Per germline, CDR1 SQVTM and CDR2 ANQGSEA. This CDR3 region has 13 residues. CDR3 DNA: TGCAGCGTTGGACAGATCAGCTCCTACGAGCAGTACGTC. Its protein product is CSVGQISSYEQYV.

This clonotype was seen a few times. The V call is TRBV28, the J call TRBJ2-5; TRBD1 matches 7 bases. The CDR3 has 16 residues. With V trimmed by 5 bases and J by 2 bases, 11 bases remained unmatched. Germline CDR1 MDHEN, CDR2 SYDVKM. CDR3 DNA: TGTGCCAGCAGTCTCTGGACAGGCCGAGGGCAAGAGACCCAGTACTTC. It specifies CASSLWTGRGQETQYF.

The chain is built from TRBV20-1 and TRBJ1-1; no clear D gene. Trimming shortened V by 0 bases and J by 8 bases, and 10 bases separated the two germline ends. Germline V gene data show CDR1 as DFQATT and CDR2 as SNEGSKA (reference sequence). The CDR3 totals 12 residues. The CDR3 loop is CSARDVTEEAFF. The CDR3 DNA reads TGCAGTGCTAGAGATGTTACAGAAGAAGCTTTCTTT.

This chain uses TRBV20-1 with TRBJ1-2; D ambiguous. V was shortened by 4 bases and J by 2 bases, with 14 bases between the two germline ends. The CDR3 runs 14 residues. Germline V gene data show CDR1 as DFQATT and CDR2 as SNEGSKA (reference sequence). The CDR3 DNA reads as TGCAGTGCTATCACACCCAGCCCCAACTATGGCTACACCTTC. This gives the protein CSAITPSPNYGYTF.

This clonotype was recorded a few times. The CDR3 sequence: CATSDVLLGSNEQFF. The CDR3 DNA reads as TGTGCCACCAGTGATGTGTTACTAGGGTCCAATGAGCAGTTCTTC. The chain uses TRBV24-1 and TRBJ2-1, with D possibly TRBD2 on 5 matching bases. Germline CDR1 reads KGHDR; CDR2 reads SFDVKD. With 3 bases removed from V and 6 bases from J, the gap between germline ends came to 14 bases. The CDR3 sequence is 15 residues long.

This clonotype was observed a few times. The chain is built from TRBV5-5 and TRBJ2-2, with 8 bases identical to TRBD1. V trimming: 1 base; J trimming: 5 bases; junction bases outside the gene matches: 4. The CDR3 consists of 15 residues. Germline V gene data show CDR1 as SGHKS and CDR2 as YYEKEE (reference sequence). CDR3 region: CASSLSGGETGELFF. CDR3 nucleotide sequence: TGTGCCAGCAGCTTGTCAGGGGGCGAGACCGGGGAGCTGTTTTTT. The full variable domain, rest sourced from reference TRBV5-5 and TRBJ2-2, is DAGVTQSPTHLIKTRGQQVTLRCSPISGHKSVSWYQQVLGQGPQFIFQYYEKEERGRGNFPDRFSARQFPNYSSELNVNALLLGDSALYLCASSLSGGETGELFFGEGSRLTVL.

The chain uses TRBV4-2 and TRBJ2-2; tentative D call: TRBD2 (5 bases). The CDR3 is 15 amino acids. Germline V gene data show CDR1 as LGHNA and CDR2 as YNFKEQ. Between the trimmed V and J ends, which lost 0 bases and 5 bases, there was a span of 10 bases. The CDR3 DNA sequence: TGTGCCAGCAGCCAAGAAAGCGGCGAAACCGGGGAGCTGTTTTTT. Residues: CASSQESGETGELFF.

The rearrangement joins TRBV4-1 to TRBJ1-1, with D possibly TRBD1 on 5 matching bases. The length of the CDR3 is 14 residues. Germline lookup yields CDR1 MGHRA and CDR2 YSYEKL. Trimming shortened V by 1 base and J by 5 bases, and 11 bases separated the two germline ends. CDR3 DNA sequence: TGCGCCAGCAGCCAAGGGGGCCTAGAGACTGAAGCTTTCTTT. Translated: CASSQGGLETEAFF.

The rearrangement uses TRBV11-2 and TRBJ2-5; D is possibly TRBD2 (5 bases). This CDR3 has 15 amino acids. V gave up 1 base and J gave up 3 bases, with 12 bases separating them. The germline gives CDR1 SGHAT, CDR2 FQNNGV. CDR3 nucleotides: TGTGCCAGCAGCTTAGGACATAGGGAGAAAGAGACCCAGTACTTC. It specifies CASSLGHREKETQYF.

This clonotype was seen at least ten times. This chain's CDR3 is CASSLGLAGVIDTQYF. DNA of the CDR3: TGTGCCAGCAGCCTCGGACTAGCGGGAGTTATAGATACGCAGTATTTT. The chain employs TRBV7-9 and TRBJ2-3; 13 bases map to TRBD2. Trimming removed 5 bases from V and 5 bases from J; junction bases left unmatched: 7. There are 16 residues in the CDR3. The germline CDR1 and CDR2 sequences are SEHNR and FQNEAQ (reference sequence).

There are a few counts of this clonotype. The rearrangement links TRBV24-1 to TRBJ2-1; 10 bases are a match to TRBD1. Trimming took 4 bases from V and 7 from J; bases not matched to a gene: 9. The CDR3 runs to 16 residues. The germline gives CDR1 KGHDR, CDR2 SFDVKD. CDR3 residues: CATSDLDRGLGNEQFF. As DNA, the CDR3 is TGTGCCACCAGTGACCTCGACAGGGGGCTAGGGAATGAGCAGTTCTTC.

A few counts support this clonotype. The genes are TRBV5-1 and TRBJ2-1; tentative D call: TRBD2 (5 bases). Germline V CDR1 and CDR2: SGHRS, YFSETQ. Trimming stripped 0 bases from V and 0 bases from J, with 10 bases between. The length of the CDR3 is 16 residues. The CDR3, as DNA: TGCGCCAGCAGCTTGGGGGGAGCCCGCTCCTACAATGAGCAGTTCTTC. Translation: CASSLGGARSYNEQFF.

The chain joins TRBV5-1 to TRBJ2-2, with 9 nucleotides matching TRBD1. Germline CDR1 is SGHRS and CDR2 is YFSETQ. This CDR3 is built from 15 residues. Losses at the gene ends were 4 bases for V and 7 bases for J; bases not matched to a gene: 8. The CDR3 spells CASSAWTGEDGELFF. CDR3 nucleotides: TGCGCCAGCAGCGCCTGGACAGGGGAAGACGGGGAGCTGTTTTTT.

The chain is built from TRBV20-1 and TRBJ2-3; D gene uncertain. V was clipped by 0 bases and J by 6 bases, with 16 bases between them. The germline CDR1 and CDR2 sequences are DFQATT and SNEGSKA (reference sequence). This CDR3 region has 15 residues. CDR3 DNA sequence: TGCAGTGCTAGAGATCCCGCTATTCCCACCGATACGCAGTATTTT. Translation: CSARDPAIPTDTQYF.

This clonotype was seen a handful of times. This chain connects TRBV19 to TRBJ1-5; 8 nucleotides match TRBD1. This CDR3 contains 15 residues. Germline CDR1 and CDR2: LNHDA and SQIVND (reference sequence). With V trimmed by 5 bases and J by 6 bases, 9 bases remained unmatched. The CDR3 nucleotides read TGTGCCAGTAGTCAAGACCAGGGGGCCGGTCAGCCCCAGCATTTT. Its translation is CASSQDQGAGQPQHF.

The sample holds a few counts of this clonotype. V usage is TRBV12-3 or TRBV12-4 and J usage is TRBJ2-7; possibly TRBD2 for D (5 bases). The CDR3 runs 14 residues. Trimming cost V 5 bases and J 2 bases, with 13 bases left between them. CDR3 bases: TGTGCCAGCAGTCTAAAAGACGGGACCTACGAGCAGTACGTC. Its protein is CASSLKDGTYEQYV.

This clonotype was observed a few times. The chain uses TRBV11-2 and TRBJ2-4; weak D call: TRBD1 (6 bases). CDR3 size: 14 residues. Trimming pared 5 bases from V and 3 bases from J, leaving 11 bases between. Germline CDR1 and CDR2: SGHAT and FQNNGV. CDR3 amino acids: CASSPGVSKNIQYF. Written as DNA, the CDR3 is TGTGCCAGCAGCCCAGGGGTTAGCAAAAACATTCAGTACTTC.

This clonotype came up a few times. The rearrangement joins TRBV11-2 to TRBJ1-6; 7 bases are a match to TRBD1. Trimming took 4 bases from V and 2 from J; bases not matched to a gene: 2. Germline V gene data show CDR1 as SGHAT and CDR2 as FQNNGV. This CDR3 region has 15 residues. This CDR3 is CASSSQGTYNSPLHF. The CDR3 nucleotides are TGTGCCAGCAGCTCACAGGGGACCTATAATTCACCCCTCCACTTT.

This clonotype was observed a few times. This rearrangement joins TRBV7-9 to TRBJ1-2; D unclear. V shed 2 bases and J shed 4 bases, with 8 bases lying between them. Germline CDR1 SEHNR, CDR2 FQNEAQ (reference sequence). CDR3 size: 13 residues. Here the CDR3 DNA reads TGTGCCAGCAGCTTAACCCCCATCTATGGCTACACCTTC. Translation: CASSLTPIYGYTF.

The V call is TRBV7-6, the J call TRBJ2-1, with D uncertain. Trimming removed 3 bases at V and 8 bases at J, with 8 bases between. Germline CDR1 SGHVS, CDR2 FNYEAQ. The CDR3 extends over 12 amino acids. This CDR3 is CASSLQVHEQFF. DNA for the CDR3: TGTGCCAGCAGCTTGCAGGTCCATGAGCAGTTCTTC.

The CDR3 DNA follows: TGTGCCAGCAGCCTCCGATTACGGGACCGAATCACAGATACGCAGTATTTT. It codes for CASSLRLRDRITDTQYF. The J gene is TRBJ2-3, the V gene TRBV7-9; possibly TRBD1 or TRBD2 for D (5 bases each). Germline V gives CDR1 SEHNR, CDR2 FQNEAQ (reference sequence). V was trimmed by 5 bases and J by 2 bases, leaving 20 bases between them. This CDR3 has 17 residues.

This clonotype was observed at least ten times. V gene TRBV12-3 or TRBV12-4 combines with J gene TRBJ2-5, with D unclear. With 5 bases removed from V and 3 bases from J, the gap between germline ends came to 10 bases. The CDR3 loop spans 13 amino acids. CDR3 sequence (DNA): TGTGCCAGCAGTCTAACAGAGAAAGAGACCCAGTACTTC. Translated, it gives CASSLTEKETQYF.

The genes are TRBV6-2 or TRBV6-3 and TRBJ2-7; 10 nucleotides line up with TRBD1. Germline V gene lookup returns CDR1 MNHEY and CDR2 SVGEGT. The CDR3 runs to 14 residues. V was clipped by 3 bases and J by 2 bases; unmatched bases: 1. The CDR3 sequence: CASSYGTGAYEQYV. The CDR3 nucleotides read TGTGCCAGCAGTTATGGGACAGGGGCCTACGAGCAGTACGTC.

The J gene is TRBJ1-1, the V gene TRBV7-9, with D hard to call. Germline V lookup: CDR1 SEHNR, CDR2 FQNEAQ (reference sequence). CDR3 length: 13 residues. Between the trimmed V and J ends, which lost 5 bases and 11 bases, there was a span of 18 bases. CDR3 protein: CASSPLTVPGAFF. For the CDR3, the DNA is TGTGCCAGCAGCCCCCTGACTGTCCCTGGGGCTTTCTTT.